The present T cell receptor beta chain was sequenced within a study of T cell changes during pregnancy in multiple sclerosis. Clones were read by immunoSEQ multiplex PCR, and TCRdb kept only the in-frame ones, dropping some. Seen here are around 83,000 clones, 75% to 95% observed once, and the top ten hold approximately 0.47%. The receptor's source is a female donor with multiple sclerosis, enrolled in a pregnancy study. The material was CD4+ T cells from peripheral blood mononuclear cells, obtained in the second trimester of pregnancy.

This chain's CDR3 is CSVDRGGGVNTEAFF. The DNA of the CDR3 is TGCAGCGTTGATAGGGGAGGGGGTGTGAACACTGAAGCTTTCTTT. The chain recombines TRBV29-1 with TRBJ1-1; weak D call: TRBD1 (6 bases). There are 15 residues in the CDR3. Deletions cut 3 bases from V and 0 bases from J, with 14 bases between. Germline loops: CDR1 SQVTM, CDR2 ANQGSEA.